A selection of T cell receptor beta chains follows, all from one sample in a study of patients and donors after allogeneic stem cell transplantation. TCRdb redid the calling of the RT-PCR reads with MiXCR, one entry per CDR3 protein. This table holds about 400,000 distinct CDR3 sequences, more than 15% found once. What was sequenced was blood, either unsorted or a sorted T cell fraction (not recorded which). The receptors here all came from a human donor who was either an allogeneic HSCT recipient or a stem cell or donor lymphocyte infusion donor (not recorded which). It is not recorded whose cells these are; they may come from a transplant donor. Both conserved end residues are part of each CDR3. Fields, in order: CDR3 protein, CDR3 DNA, D gene, J gene, clone size, V gene. The D gene is left open where the match is weak. The size entry is marked missing in some rows and otherwise reads once, few, many or a size class.

CASSRTTSGANVLTF,TGTGCCAGCTCACGAACCACCTCTGGGGCCAACGTCCTGACTTTC,NA,TRBJ2-6,NA,TRBV18
CASSEEAGTYEQYF,TGTGCCAGCAGCGAGGAAGCGGGGACCTACGAGCAGTACTTC,TRBD2,TRBJ2-7,NA,TRBV7-3
CASSLGAGRYYGYTF,TGCGCCAGCAGCTTGGGTGCCGGACGGTACTATGGCTACACCTTC,NA,TRBJ1-2,many,TRBV5-1
CASGYMAAGGNTGELFF,TGTGCTAGTGGTTACATGGCAGCGGGGGGGAACACCGGGGAGCTGTTTTTT,TRBD2,TRBJ2-2,NA,TRBV12-5
CSVCLSYEQYF,TGCAGCGTATGTCTGAGCTACGAGCAGTACTTC,NA,TRBJ2-7,many,TRBV29-1
CASSLSGVTTGNTIYF,NA,NA,TRBJ1-3,few,TRBV19
CSARAILLENEQFF,TGCAGTGCTAGAGCTATCTTGTTAGAAAATGAGCAGTTCTTC,NA,TRBJ2-1,NA,TRBV20-1
CASSLRLAGGNEQFF,TGCGCCAGCAGCTTACGACTAGCGGGGGGGAATGAGCAGTTCTTC,TRBD2,TRBJ2-1,many,TRBV7-3
CASSLGYRSKAYEQYF,TGTGCCAGCAGCTTGGGATACAGAAGTAAGGCCTACGAGCAGTACTTC,NA,TRBJ2-7,few,TRBV7-9
CASSWDSDTQYF,TGTGCCAGCAGCTGGGACTCAGATACGCAGTATTTT,NA,TRBJ2-3,few,TRBV28
CASSLGYTEAFF,TGTGCCAGCAGCTTGGGATACACTGAAGCTTTCTTT,NA,TRBJ1-1,medium-sized,TRBV7-9
CASSTDRFLQGFF,TGTGCCAGCAGCACTGACAGGTTTCTCCAGGGGTTCTTC,NA,TRBJ2-1,NA,TRBV7-2
CASSLIWGGDTQYF,TGTGCCAGCAGCTTGATATGGGGAGGAGATACGCAGTATTTT,NA,TRBJ2-3,NA,TRBV5-5
CSVPRSTNEKLFF,TGCAGTGTTCCCCGGTCAACTAATGAAAAACTGTTTTTT,NA,TRBJ1-4,NA,TRBV20-1
CSARAIEIRGITEAFF,TGCAGTGCTAGAGCAATCGAGATTAGGGGTATCACTGAAGCTTTCTTT,NA,TRBJ1-1,few,TRBV20-1
CASSFHLPNTGELFF,TGTGCCAGCAGCTTTCATCTTCCGAACACCGGGGAGCTGTTTTTT,NA,TRBJ2-2,many,TRBV5-5
CAISGKREGPSDEQFF,TGTGCCATCAGTGGTAAGCGGGAGGGCCCGTCTGATGAGCAGTTCTTC,TRBD2,TRBJ2-1,many,TRBV10-3
CASSLGPQGTEAFF,TGTGCCAGCAGTTTAGGTCCTCAGGGGACGGAAGCTTTCTTT,NA,TRBJ1-1,NA,TRBV12-3/TRBV12-4
CASSFPGRGYTF,TGTGCCAGCAGTTTCCCGGGTCGCGGCTACACCTTC,NA,TRBJ1-2,NA,TRBV12-3/TRBV12-4
CASSFGGMSNQPQHF,TGTGCCAGCAGTTTCGGTGGGATGAGCAATCAGCCCCAGCATTTT,NA,TRBJ1-5,few,TRBV27
CAISGTGGNTIYF,TGTGCCATCAGTGGGACAGGGGGAAACACCATATATTTT,TRBD1,TRBJ1-3,few,TRBV10-3
CASSSVVVPYEQYF,TGTGCCAGCAGCTCCGTCGTTGTACCCTACGAGCAGTACTTC,NA,TRBJ2-7,NA,TRBV7-9
CASSYTGNNEQFF,TGTGCCAGCAGTTATACAGGAAACAATGAGCAGTTCTTC,NA,TRBJ2-1,NA,TRBV10-3
CASSSTGRSSYNSPLHF,TGTGCCAGCAGCTCCACGGGACGAAGCTCCTATAATTCACCCCTCCACTTT,NA,TRBJ1-6,few,TRBV7-2
CASSFGRTGELFF,TGTGCCAGCAGTTTCGGGCGGACCGGGGAGCTGTTTTTT,NA,TRBJ2-2,few,TRBV27
CASTRGGSSYNEQFF,TGTGCCAGCACCCGTGGGGGTAGCTCCTACAATGAGCAGTTCTTC,NA,TRBJ2-1,few,TRBV9
CASSLTVGGQFF,TGTGCCAGCAGCTTAACCGTGGGCGGGCAGTTCTTC,NA,TRBJ2-1,few,TRBV11-2
CASSQDRQREGTDTQYF,TGTGCCAGCAGCCAAGATCGCCAGCGGGAGGGCACAGATACGCAGTATTTT,TRBD2,TRBJ2-3,few,TRBV3-1
CASSLVDRQETQYF,TGTGCCAGCAGCTTGGTTGACAGGCAAGAGACCCAGTACTTC,NA,TRBJ2-5,many,TRBV5-6
CASSLDRGRKDGELFF,TGCGCCAGCAGCTTGGACAGGGGGCGGAAGGACGGGGAGCTGTTTTTT,TRBD1,TRBJ2-2,NA,TRBV5-1
CSAKRGTSGGLTQYF,TGCAGTGCTAAGCGAGGGACTAGCGGGGGTCTAACGCAGTATTTT,TRBD2,TRBJ2-3,NA,TRBV20-1
CASSTLRDRPNEKLFF,TGTGCCAGTAGTACCCTCCGGGACAGACCTAATGAAAAACTGTTTTTT,TRBD1,TRBJ1-4,NA,TRBV19
CAIGPGGANVLTF,TGTGCCATCGGCCCAGGTGGGGCCAACGTCCTGACTTTC,NA,TRBJ2-6,NA,TRBV27
CAWSLGTSEYEQYF,TGTGCCTGGAGTCTCGGGACTAGCGAATACGAGCAGTACTTC,TRBD2,TRBJ2-7,few,TRBV30
CASSSTENEKLFF,TGTGCCAGCAGTTCGACAGAAAATGAAAAACTGTTTTTT,NA,TRBJ1-4,many,TRBV12-3/TRBV12-4
CASTLTGRSYNEQFF,TGTGCCAGCACCTTAACCGGGAGGTCCTACAATGAGCAGTTCTTC,TRBD2,TRBJ2-1,few,TRBV11-3
CASSLARGIKTQYF,TGTGCCAGCAGCTTAGCGAGGGGGATAAAGACCCAGTACTTC,NA,TRBJ2-5,few,TRBV7-2
CASSPWGVGTGGTEAFF,TGCGCCAGCAGCCCTTGGGGGGTGGGGACAGGGGGCACTGAAGCTTTCTTT,TRBD1,TRBJ1-1,few,TRBV5-1
CASSDTYEQYF,TGTGCCAGCAGCGATACTTACGAGCAGTACTTC,NA,TRBJ2-7,NA,TRBV7-9
CASSLRLAGETQYF,TGTGCCAGCAGCTTGCGACTAGCGGGAGAGACCCAGTACTTC,TRBD2,TRBJ2-5,NA,TRBV11-2
CASSPREGNYGYTF,TGTGCCAGCTCACCAAGGGAGGGGAACTATGGCTACACCTTC,NA,TRBJ1-2,NA,TRBV18
CASSTTRGRRTDTQYF,TGTGCCAGCAGCACAACTCGGGGCCGTCGCACAGATACGCAGTATTTT,NA,TRBJ2-3,NA,TRBV3-1
CASSLGSQETQYF,TGCGCCAGCAGCTTAGGTTCGCAAGAGACCCAGTACTTC,NA,TRBJ2-5,many,TRBV5-1
CASSLRGSTYNEQFF,TGTGCCAGCAGTCTTCGCGGGAGTACCTACAATGAGCAGTTCTTC,TRBD2,TRBJ2-1,many,TRBV6-1
CSARDRKHITDTQYF,TGCAGTGCTAGAGATCGTAAACATATCACAGATACGCAGTATTTT,NA,TRBJ2-3,few,TRBV20-1
CASRKQGTDTQYF,TGTGCCAGCAGAAAGCAGGGGACAGATACGCAGTATTTT,NA,TRBJ2-3,few,TRBV11-2
CASSSTGGAGGYTF,TGTGCCAGCAGCTCTACAGGGGGCGCCGGGGGCTACACCTTC,TRBD1,TRBJ1-2,few,TRBV7-9
CASSLTGVGGTQYF,TGTGCCAGCAGCTTAACAGGGGTCGGGGGGACGCAGTATTTT,TRBD2,TRBJ2-3,few,TRBV7-3
CASSFGQGTGTPQHF,TGTGCCAGCAGCTTTGGACAGGGTACGGGTACGCCCCAGCATTTT,TRBD1,TRBJ1-5,NA,TRBV12-3/TRBV12-4
CASSPWDRGAKNIQYF,TGTGCCAGCAGCCCCTGGGACAGGGGGGCCAAAAACATTCAGTACTTC,TRBD1,TRBJ2-4,NA,TRBV6-2/TRBV6-3
CAWSALGLERETQYF,TGTGCCTGGAGTGCCCTCGGACTGGAAAGAGAGACCCAGTACTTC,NA,TRBJ2-5,few,TRBV30
CASSQEGGKKTGELFF,TGTGCCAGCAGCCAAGAGGGCGGGAAGAAAACCGGGGAGCTGTTTTTT,NA,TRBJ2-2,many,TRBV4-2
CASSQGDTEAFF,TGTGCCAGCAGTCAAGGAGACACTGAAGCTTTCTTT,NA,TRBJ1-1,NA,TRBV4-2
CASSGDAGAGNTIYF,TGTGCCAGCAGTGGAGACGCTGGGGCTGGAAACACCATATATTTT,NA,TRBJ1-3,NA,TRBV2
CASSQGRRLAGEDTQYF,TGCGCCAGCAGCCAAGGCAGGAGACTAGCGGGGGAAGATACGCAGTATTTT,TRBD2,TRBJ2-3,few,TRBV4-3
CASSQGGGSIDTQYF,TGCGCCAGCAGCCAAGGGGGCGGGAGCATAGATACGCAGTATTTT,TRBD2,TRBJ2-3,NA,TRBV4-1
CASSQYRASQAFF,TGTGCCAGCAGCCAATACCGGGCCTCGCAGGCTTTCTTT,NA,TRBJ1-1,few,TRBV14